This TCR beta chain comes out of a study of T-cell reconstitution after alpha-beta-depleted transplantation in children. This clonotype has a handful of counts. The antigen is undetermined. Study-wide findings and caveats: High day-60 TCRbeta diversity in some patients came from surviving recipient T cells and thymic progenitors. T-cell counts and diversity were attributed mostly to newly produced T cells one year after transplant.

CDR1 is SEHNR, CDR2 FQNEAQ, per germline (reference sequence). CDR3 length equals 13 residues. Trimming took 1 base from V and 6 from J, leaving 10 bases between them. Unique molecular identifiers were built into the TCRbeta library. TCRdb processed the PCR reads anew with MiXCR; each CDR3 protein has one entry. The data contain 700,000 to 950,000 distinct CDR3 sequences, about 15% of them singletons. J is TRBJ2-7 and V is TRBV7-9, with no clear D. This specimen consisted of PBMCs, mostly from graft donor cells, obtained 360 days after TCRalphabeta/CD19-depleted stem cell transplant. This sequence was found in a male patient between 5 and 17 years old who had a stem cell transplant for acute lymphoblastic leukemia, so the T cells may come from the graft donor. This chain's CDR3 is CASSLGVVSEQYF. In DNA form, the CDR3 reads TGTGCCAGCAGCTTAGGTGTCGTCAGCGAGCAGTACTTC.